These 3 T cell receptor beta chains were sequenced from one sample in a study of T cell clones after liver transplantation. Assay: immunoSEQ multiplex PCR; the TCRdb copy retains only in-frame clones and omits some. The profile shows 31,000 or so clones, over 85% of them singletons. The sample in question was CD8+ T cells from blood, obtained 12 months after liver transplant. The receptors derive from a human patient who received a liver transplant. Some of the T cells might come from the graft donor.

The V gene is TRBV7-9, the J gene TRBJ2-1; D is ambiguous. Germline V CDR1 and CDR2: SEHNR, FQNEAQ (reference sequence). V shed 5 bases and J shed 4 bases, with 3 bases lying between them. The CDR3 has 11 residues. CDR3 nucleotides: TGTGCCAGCAGCCCATACAATGAGCAGTTCTTC. Its protein product is CASSPYNEQFF.

J is TRBJ2-3 and V is TRBV9; TRBD2 aligns across 12 bases. The V gene's germline CDR1 is SGDLS and CDR2 YYNGEE. The CDR3 length is 15 residues. V lost 4 bases and J lost 4; bases outside the gene matches: 4. The CDR3 is CASSSSGRGADTQYF. CDR3 coding DNA: TGTGCCAGCAGCTCTAGCGGGAGGGGTGCAGATACGCAGTATTTT.

The rearrangement uses TRBV28 and TRBJ2-7, with TRBD2 identical over 9 bases. Losses at the gene ends were 5 bases for V and 2 bases for J; bases not matched to a gene: 10. CDR3 length equals 16 residues. Per germline, CDR1 MDHEN and CDR2 SYDVKM. This chain's CDR3 is CASSTLRLAATYEQYF. The DNA of the CDR3 is TGTGCCAGCAGTACCCTCCGACTAGCGGCGACCTACGAGCAGTACTTC.